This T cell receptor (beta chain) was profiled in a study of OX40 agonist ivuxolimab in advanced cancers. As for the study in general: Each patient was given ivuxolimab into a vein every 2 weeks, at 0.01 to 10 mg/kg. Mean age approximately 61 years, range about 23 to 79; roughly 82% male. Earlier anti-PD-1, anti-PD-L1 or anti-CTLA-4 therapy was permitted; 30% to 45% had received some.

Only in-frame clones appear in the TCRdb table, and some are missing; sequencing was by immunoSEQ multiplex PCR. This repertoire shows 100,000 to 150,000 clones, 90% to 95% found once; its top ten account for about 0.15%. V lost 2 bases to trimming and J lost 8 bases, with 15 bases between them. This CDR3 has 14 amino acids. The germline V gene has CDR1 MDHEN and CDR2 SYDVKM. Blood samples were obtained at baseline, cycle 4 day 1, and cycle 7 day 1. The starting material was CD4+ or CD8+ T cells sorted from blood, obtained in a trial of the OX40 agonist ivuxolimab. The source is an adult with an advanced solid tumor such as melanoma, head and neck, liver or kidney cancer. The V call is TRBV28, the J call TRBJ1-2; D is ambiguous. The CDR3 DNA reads TGTGCCAGCAGTTTAATGGCAGGTCAAGGGGGCTACACCTTC. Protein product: CASSLMAGQGGYTF.